This T cell receptor beta chain is drawn from a study of blood T cells in healthy people across ages. The CDR3 is 13 residues long. CDR1 is SGHTA, CDR2 FQGTGA, per germline. With 2 bases removed from V and 13 bases from J, the gap between germline ends came to 15 bases. Combining a sample-barcoded 5' primer with a J-beta primer mix, a second PCR ran for about 6 to 12 cycles. There were at least 2.5 million CDR3-containing paired-end reads obtained from each sample. TCRdb reprocessed the 5' RACE reads via MiXCR and lists one record per CDR3 protein. Among 1.8 million or so distinct CDR3 sequences listed, roughly two fifths were seen once.

The source of this sequence is a human donor in good health. V usage is TRBV7-3 and J usage is TRBJ2-1; D gene unclear. Sequencing was performed on blood. CDR3 amino acids: CASSLARFETQFF. In DNA, the CDR3 is TGTGCCAGCAGCTTAGCCCGGTTCGAGACCCAGTTCTTC.